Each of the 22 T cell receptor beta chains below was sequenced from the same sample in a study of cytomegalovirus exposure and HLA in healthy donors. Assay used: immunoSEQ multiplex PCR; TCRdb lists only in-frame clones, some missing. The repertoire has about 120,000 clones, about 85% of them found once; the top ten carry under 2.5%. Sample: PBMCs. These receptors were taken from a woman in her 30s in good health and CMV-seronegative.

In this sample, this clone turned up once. CDR3 sequence: CAWSGGGLGFF. The DNA for the CDR3 is TGTGCCTGGAGTGGAGGGGGACTAGGGTTCTTC. This sequence joins TRBV30 and TRBJ2-1; TRBD2 matches at 8 bases. The ends lost 1 base at V and 15 bases at J; junction bases unmatched: 5. Germline lookup yields CDR1 GTSNPN and CDR2 SVGIG (reference sequence). CDR3 size: 11 residues.

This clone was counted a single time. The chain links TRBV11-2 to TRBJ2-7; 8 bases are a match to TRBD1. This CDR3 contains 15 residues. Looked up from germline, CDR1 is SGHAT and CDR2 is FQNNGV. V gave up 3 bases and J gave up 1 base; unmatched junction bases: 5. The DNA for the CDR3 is TGTGCCAGCAGCTTTGCGGGACAGGAGTCCTACGAGCAGTACTTC. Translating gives CASSFAGQESYEQYF.

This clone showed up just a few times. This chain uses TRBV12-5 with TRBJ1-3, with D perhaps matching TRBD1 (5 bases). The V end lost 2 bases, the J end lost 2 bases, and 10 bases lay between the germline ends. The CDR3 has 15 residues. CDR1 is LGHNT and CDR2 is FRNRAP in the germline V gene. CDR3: CASGLRQGPGNTIYF. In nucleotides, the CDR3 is TGTGCTAGTGGTTTGAGGCAGGGCCCTGGAAACACCATATATTTT.

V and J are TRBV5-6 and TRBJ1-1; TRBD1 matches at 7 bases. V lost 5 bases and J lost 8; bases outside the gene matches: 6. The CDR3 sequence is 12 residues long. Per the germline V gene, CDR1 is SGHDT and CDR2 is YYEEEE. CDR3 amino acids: CASSNEQGEAFF. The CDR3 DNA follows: TGTGCCAGCAGTAATGAACAGGGGGAAGCTTTCTTT.

The CDR3 protein is CASTPQSGVVTEAFF. CDR3 DNA sequence: TGCGCCAGCACACCCCAGTCAGGGGTGGTGACTGAAGCTTTCTTT. The J gene is TRBJ1-1, the V gene TRBV5-1, with a possible D match to TRBD1 (6 bases). Trimming cost V 6 bases and J 5 bases, with 20 bases left between them. Germline CDR1 is SGHRS and CDR2 is YFSETQ. This CDR3 is built from 15 residues.

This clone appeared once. The CDR3 DNA follows: TGTGCCAGTAGTGAGACAGGGGGCGCCGGACAGCCCCAGCATTTT. Translating gives CASSETGGAGQPQHF. This rearrangement joins TRBV19 to TRBJ1-5; 10 bases agree with TRBD1. The CDR3 consists of 15 residues. Germline V lookup: CDR1 LNHDA, CDR2 SQIVND (reference sequence). The J segment lost 7 bases and the V segment lost 5 bases, leaving 8 bases of the junction unmatched. The whole variable domain, filled in from reference TRBV19 and TRBJ1-5, reads DGGITQSPKYLFRKEGQNVTLSCEQNLNHDAMYWYRQDPGQGLRLIYYSQIVNDFQKGDIAEGYSVSREKKESFPLTVTSAQKNPTAFYLCASSETGGAGQPQHFGDGTRLSIL.

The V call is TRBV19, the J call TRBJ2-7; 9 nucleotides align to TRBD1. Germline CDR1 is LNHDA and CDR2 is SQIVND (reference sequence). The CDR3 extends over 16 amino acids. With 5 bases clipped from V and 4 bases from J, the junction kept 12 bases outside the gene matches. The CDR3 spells CASSPTPDRGKYEQYF. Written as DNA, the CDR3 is TGTGCCAGTAGTCCCACACCCGACAGGGGGAAATACGAGCAGTACTTC.

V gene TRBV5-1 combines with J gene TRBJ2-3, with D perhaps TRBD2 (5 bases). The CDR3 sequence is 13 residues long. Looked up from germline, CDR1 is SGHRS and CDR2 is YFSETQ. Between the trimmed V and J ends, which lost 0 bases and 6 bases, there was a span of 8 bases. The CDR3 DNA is TGCGCCAGCAGCTTGGCGGGCGGGGATACGCAGTATTTT. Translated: CASSLAGGDTQYF.

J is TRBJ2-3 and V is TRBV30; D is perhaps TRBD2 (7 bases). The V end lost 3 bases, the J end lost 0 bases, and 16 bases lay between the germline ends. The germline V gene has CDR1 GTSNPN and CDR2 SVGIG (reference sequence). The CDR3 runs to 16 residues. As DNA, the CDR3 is TGTGCCTGGAGAACAGGGACGGGGGGTAGCACAGATACGCAGTATTTT. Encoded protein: CAWRTGTGGSTDTQYF.

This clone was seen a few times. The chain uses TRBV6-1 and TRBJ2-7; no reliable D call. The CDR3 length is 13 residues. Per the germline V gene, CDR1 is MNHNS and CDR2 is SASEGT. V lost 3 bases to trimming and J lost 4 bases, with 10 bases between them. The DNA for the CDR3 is TGTGCCAGCAGTGAGAGAACGAAATACGAGCAGTACTTC. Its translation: CASSERTKYEQYF.

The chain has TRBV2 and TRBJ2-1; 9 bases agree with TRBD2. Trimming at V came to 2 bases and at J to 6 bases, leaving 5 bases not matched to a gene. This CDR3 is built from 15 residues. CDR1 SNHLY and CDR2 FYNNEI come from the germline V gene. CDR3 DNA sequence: TGTGCCAGCAGTGAAAGGGCGGGGGGGCCCAATGAGCAGTTCTTC. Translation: CASSERAGGPNEQFF. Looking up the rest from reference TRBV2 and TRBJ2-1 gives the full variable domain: EPEVTQTPSHQVTQMGQEVILRCVPISNHLYFYWYRQILGQKVEFLVSFYNNEISEKSEIFDDQFSVERPDGSNFTLKIRSTKLEDSAMYFCASSERAGGPNEQFFGPGTRLTVL.

Here the CDR3 DNA reads TGTGCCGCATACCCCCAGGGGACCTACAATGAGCAGTTCTTC. This sequence encodes CAAYPQGTYNEQFF. This sequence joins TRBV6-6 and TRBJ2-1; possibly TRBD1 for D (6 bases). CDR3 length equals 14 residues. V lost 11 bases, J lost 2 bases, and 16 bases lay in between. Germline CDR1 reads MNHNY; CDR2 reads SVGAGI (reference sequence).

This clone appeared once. The CDR3 nucleotides are TGTGCCAGCAGTTTTGCAGGGATATCCTACGAGCAGTACTTC. This translates into CASSFAGISYEQYF. This rearrangement joins TRBV27 to TRBJ2-7, with a tentative D call TRBD1 (5 bases). V shed 3 bases and J shed 1 base, with 10 bases lying between them. CDR3 size: 14 residues. Germline V gene sequence: CDR1 MNHEY, CDR2 SMNVEV (reference sequence).

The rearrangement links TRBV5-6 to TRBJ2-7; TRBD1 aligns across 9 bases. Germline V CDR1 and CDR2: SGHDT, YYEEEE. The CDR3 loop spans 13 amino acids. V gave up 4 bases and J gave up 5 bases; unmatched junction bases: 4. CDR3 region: CASSRDRANEQYF. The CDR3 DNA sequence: TGTGCCAGCAGCCGGGACAGGGCCAACGAGCAGTACTTC.

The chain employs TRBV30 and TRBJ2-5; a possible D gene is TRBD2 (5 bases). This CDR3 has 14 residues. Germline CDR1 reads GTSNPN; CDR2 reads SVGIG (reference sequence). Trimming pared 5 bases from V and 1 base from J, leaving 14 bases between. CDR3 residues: CAWRGRAIQETQYF. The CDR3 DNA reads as TGTGCCTGGCGGGGTAGGGCCATCCAAGAGACCCAGTACTTC.

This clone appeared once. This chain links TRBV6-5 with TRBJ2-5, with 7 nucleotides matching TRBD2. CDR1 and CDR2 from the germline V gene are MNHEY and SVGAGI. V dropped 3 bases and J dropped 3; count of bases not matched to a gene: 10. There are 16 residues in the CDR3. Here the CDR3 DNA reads TGTGCCAGCAGTTATCTACCGGGGGGTAGAAAAGAGACCCAGTACTTC. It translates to CASSYLPGGRKETQYF.

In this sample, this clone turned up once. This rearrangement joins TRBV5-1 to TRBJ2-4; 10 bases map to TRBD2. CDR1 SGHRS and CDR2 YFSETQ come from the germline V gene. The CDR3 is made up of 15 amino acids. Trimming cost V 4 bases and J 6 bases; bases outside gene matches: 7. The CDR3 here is CASSTPSGGGNIQYF. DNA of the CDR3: TGCGCCAGCAGCACCCCTAGCGGGGGAGGAAACATTCAGTACTTC.

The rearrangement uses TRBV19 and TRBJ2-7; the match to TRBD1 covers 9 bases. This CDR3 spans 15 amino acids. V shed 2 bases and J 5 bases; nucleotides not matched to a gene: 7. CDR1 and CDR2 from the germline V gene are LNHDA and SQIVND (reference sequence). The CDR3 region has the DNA TGTGCCAGTAGTATAAGGGGACAGGGAAAGGACGAGCAGTACTTC. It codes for CASSIRGQGKDEQYF.

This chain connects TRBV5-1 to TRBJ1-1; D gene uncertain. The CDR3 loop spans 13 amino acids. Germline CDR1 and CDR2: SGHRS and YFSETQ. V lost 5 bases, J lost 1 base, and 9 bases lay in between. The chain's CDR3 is CASSSGENTEAFF. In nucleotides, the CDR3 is TGCGCCAGCAGTTCCGGGGAGAACACTGAAGCTTTCTTT. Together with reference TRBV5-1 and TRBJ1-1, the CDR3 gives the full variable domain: KAGVTQTPRYLIKTRGQQVTLSCSPISGHRSVSWYQQTPGQGLQFLFEYFSETQRNKGNFPGRFSGRQFSNSRSEMNVSTLELGDSALYLCASSSGENTEAFFGQGTRLTVV.

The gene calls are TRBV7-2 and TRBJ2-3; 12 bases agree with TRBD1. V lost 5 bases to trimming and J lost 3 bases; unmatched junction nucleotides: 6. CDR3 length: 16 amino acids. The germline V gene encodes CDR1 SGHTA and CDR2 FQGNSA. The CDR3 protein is CASSPGDRGLTDTQYF. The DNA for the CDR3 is TGTGCCAGCAGCCCCGGGGACAGGGGGCTTACAGATACGCAGTATTTT.

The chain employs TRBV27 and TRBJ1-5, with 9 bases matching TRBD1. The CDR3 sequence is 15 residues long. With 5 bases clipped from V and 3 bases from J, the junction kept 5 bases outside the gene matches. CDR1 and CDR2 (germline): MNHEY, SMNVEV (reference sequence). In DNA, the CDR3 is TGTGCCAGCAGTCCCCGGGACAGGGTCAATCAGCCCCAGCATTTT. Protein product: CASSPRDRVNQPQHF.

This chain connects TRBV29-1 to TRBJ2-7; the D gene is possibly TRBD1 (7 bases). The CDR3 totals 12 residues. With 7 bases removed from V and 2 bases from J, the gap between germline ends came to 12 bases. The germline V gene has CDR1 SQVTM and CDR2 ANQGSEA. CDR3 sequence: CSGRDSAYEQYF. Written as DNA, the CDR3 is TGCAGCGGGAGGGACAGTGCCTACGAGCAGTACTTC.